The 4 T cell receptor beta chains below all came from one sample that was sequenced in a study of T cells in Graves' hyperthyroidism and ophthalmopathy. TCR beta CDR3 sequences were amplified from RNA transcripts. A set of HTBI primers served as the primers for a first-round RT-PCR of the TCR CDR3. TCRdb fed the multiplex PCR reads into MiXCR, producing one record per CDR3 protein. The sample has 300,000 to 400,000 distinct CDR3 sequences, roughly 15% seen once; the top ten hold around 20%. The material sequenced was blood. The origin of the receptors is a woman aged 25 to 39 with Graves' ophthalmopathy.

This clonotype was counted ten times or more. The chain is built from TRBV28 and TRBJ2-1, with 10 bases identical to TRBD2. Germline CDR1 is MDHEN and CDR2 is SYDVKM. V trimming: 0 bases; J trimming: 3 bases; junction bases outside the gene matches: 5. The CDR3 runs 17 residues. The CDR3 spells CASSLWASGGHYNEQFF. CDR3 bases: TGTGCCAGCAGTTTATGGGCTAGCGGGGGACACTACAATGAGCAGTTCTTC.

This clonotype appeared many times. This rearrangement joins TRBV3-1 to TRBJ2-3; tentatively, D is TRBD2 (6 bases). Germline CDR1 is LGHDT and CDR2 is YNNKEL (reference sequence). The length of the CDR3 is 14 residues. With 3 bases removed from V and 4 bases from J, the gap between germline ends came to 11 bases. The CDR3 nucleotides are TGTGCCAGCAGCCACGTGGGGGGTTCAGATACGCAGTATTTT. This encodes CASSHVGGSDTQYF.

This clonotype appeared many times. In DNA form, the CDR3 reads TGCAGTGCTAGACTCGGGGCACCCCTCCACTTT. Residues: CSARLGAPLHF. The J gene is TRBJ1-6, the V gene TRBV20-1; D uncertain. The CDR3 is made up of 11 amino acids. V lost 2 bases and J lost 11, with 7 bases in between. Germline-derived CDR1 and CDR2 are DFQATT and SNEGSKA (reference sequence).

This clonotype was detected ten times or more. The V gene is TRBV7-9, the J gene TRBJ2-3; 10 positions agree with TRBD1. Per germline, CDR1 SEHNR and CDR2 FQNEAQ (reference sequence). The CDR3 loop spans 16 amino acids. V lost 5 bases to trimming and J lost 1 base; unmatched junction nucleotides: 6. CDR3 amino acids: CASSTTGGAGTDTQYF. The CDR3 DNA reads as TGTGCCAGCAGCACGACAGGGGGCGCGGGCACAGATACGCAGTATTTT.